This T cell receptor (beta chain) derives from a study of tumor-infiltrating lymphocytes in primary liver carcinoma. Extraction of RNA together with DNA used about 17-31 mg of unsorted bulk tissue. The CDR3 length is 13 residues. The germline gives CDR1 SGHVS, CDR2 FQNEAQ. TCR beta cDNA was made from around 520 ng total RNA with a constant-region primer. Three nested multiplex PCR rounds of slightly modified ARM-PCR generated TCR beta libraries. The first two PCR rounds used TRBV1-TRBV30 primers with a Cbeta primer, nine to eleven cycles each. TCRdb passed the multiplex PCR reads through MiXCR, listing each CDR3 protein once. Here the sample spans approximately 110,000 distinct CDR3 sequences, 64% being singletons. This clonotype was observed a few times. What it binds is unknown. The junction differs from germline at one of its ends, possibly a read error. Study conclusions and caveats: Tumor top-250-clone fraction significantly exceeded that of blood (p = 0.039).

This sequence was found in a woman aged 60-75 years with primary liver carcinoma and hepatitis B virus infection. This chain joins TRBV7-8 and TRBJ1-3; D gene uncertain. The sample taken for sequencing was liver tumor tissue from sampling region 3. Subset noted: tumor region T3, left-lateral pole. Here the CDR3 reads CTSSLISGNTIYF. CDR3 sequence (DNA): TGTACCAGCAGCTTAATCTCTGGAAACACCATATATTTT. Together with reference TRBV7-8 and TRBJ1-3, the CDR3 gives the full variable domain: GAGVSQSPRYKVAKRGQDVALRCDPISGHVSLFWYQQALGQGPEFLTYFQNEAQLDKSGLPSDRFFAERPEGSVSTLKIQRTQQEDSAVYLCTSSLISGNTIYFGEGSWLTVV.